The sequence of this TCR beta chain was determined in a study of molecular identifiers for immune sequencing clone quantification. Per germline, CDR1 SGHTA and CDR2 FQGNSA. The CDR3 has 16 residues. V lost 2 bases, J lost 4 bases, and 7 bases stayed unmatched. Bulk TCR library preparation followed previously described methods with listed TCR primers. TCRdb called the PCR reads again in MiXCR, with one record for every CDR3 protein. The sample yields about half a million distinct CDR3 sequences, 20% to 25% seen once. Sorting selected naive CD8 T cells with a CD8+CD4-CCR7+CD45RA+ phenotype. At least ten counts were recorded for this clonotype. Its cognate antigen is unknown. Study-wide results and limits: Spiked-in Jurkat TCR RNA corresponding to one cell was reported as detectable against 750,000 to 1,000,000 naive cells. In naive cells, under 1% of molecules belonged to clones above 20 RNA copies, against over 97% in effector cells.

The receptor's source is a human donor in good health. Some libraries in this study had Jurkat cell RNA spiked in. The rearrangement uses TRBV7-2 and TRBJ1-4, with 7 bases fitting TRBD1. The material sequenced was naive CD8+ T cells from blood, with Jurkat cell RNA spiked in. The subset here: FACS-sorted CD8+CD4-CCR7+CD45RA+ naive T cells. Here the CDR3 reads CASSLRLAGGNEKLFF. In DNA form, the CDR3 reads TGTGCCAGCAGCTTAAGGCTGGCAGGGGGTAATGAAAAACTGTTTTTT.